This is a list of T cell receptor beta chains from one sample in a study of regulatory T cells in long-lasting Graves disease. TCRdb analysed the multiplex PCR reads with MiXCR anew, one entry per CDR3 protein. The data contain around 240,000 distinct CDR3 sequences, approximately 18% of them singletons. These data were likewise used in another study, on T cells in Graves' hyperthyroidism and ophthalmopathy.

Sequencing was performed on peripheral blood mononuclear cells (PBMCs), taken at new diagnosis, from a patient treated with antithyroid drugs. These TCRs come from a woman in her twenties or thirties with Graves disease. CDR3s include the opening cysteine and the closing phenylalanine or tryptophan. The D gene is left open where the match is weak. The size field is filled for only some rows; it gives once, few, many or a size class.

TRBJ2-3,many,.,TRBV10-3,CAGGDPSTDTQYF,TGTGCAGGGGGGGACCCCAGCACAGATACGCAGTATTTT
TRBJ1-1,many,.,TRBV7-9,CASSAAPDIEAFF,TGTGCCAGCAGCGCCGCACCCGACATTGAAGCTTTCTTT
TRBJ1-1,many,TRBD1,TRBV27,CASSSQSTGVNTEAFF,TGTGCCAGCAGTTCACAATCGACAGGGGTAAACACTGAAGCTTTCTTT
TRBJ2-1,many,.,TRBV13,CASSPPPEDNEQFF,TGCGCCAGCAGCCCTCCTCCGGAGGACAATGAGCAGTTCTTC
TRBJ2-2,.,.,TRBV6-4,CASSEPGAPPGELFF,TGTGCCAGCAGTGAGCCGGGGGCGCCCCCCGGGGAGCTGTTTTTT
TRBJ2-7,many,.,TRBV6-2/TRBV6-3,CASSYSQGVSYEQYF,TGTGCCAGCAGTTATTCCCAGGGAGTCTCCTACGAGCAGTACTTC
TRBJ2-7,.,TRBD2,TRBV20-1,CSARSEGGDEQYF,TGCAGTGCTAGATCGGAGGGAGGGGACGAGCAGTACTTC
TRBJ2-3,many,.,TRBV2,CASSETGRTDTQYF,TGTGCCAGCAGTGAAACCGGCCGCACAGATACGCAGTATTTT
TRBJ1-1,many,TRBD1,TRBV16,CASSHSGTETMNTEAFF,TGTGCCAGCAGTCACTCCGGGACAGAAACTATGAACACTGAAGCTTTCTTT
TRBJ2-7,many,.,TRBV12-3/TRBV12-4,CASSLVPYEQYF,TGTGCCAGCAGTTTGGTACCCTACGAGCAGTACTTC
TRBJ1-1,many,TRBD1,TRBV16,CASSQGAGGETEAFF,TGTGCCAGCAGCCAAGGGGCAGGGGGGGAAACTGAAGCTTTCTTT
TRBJ1-5,many,.,TRBV6-1,CASSEGWGGRYNQPQHF,TGTGCCAGCAGTGAAGGTTGGGGTGGACGCTACAATCAGCCCCAGCATTTT
TRBJ1-4,many,.,TRBV11-2,CASSLLLQTNEKLFF,TGTGCCAGCAGCTTATTGTTACAGACTAATGAAAAACTGTTTTTT
TRBJ2-7,many,.,TRBV5-1,CASSLGGGSSYEQYF,TGCGCCAGCAGCTTAGGGGGGGGCAGCTCCTACGAGCAGTACTTC
TRBJ1-3,.,.,TRBV9,CASSAGEESGNTIYF,TGTGCCAGCAGCGCAGGGGAAGAGTCTGGAAACACCATATATTTT
TRBJ1-2,many,.,TRBV5-1,CASRTGGTNYGYTF,TGCGCCAGCAGGACGGGGGGCACGAACTATGGCTACACCTTC
TRBJ2-2,many,.,TRBV11-2,CASSLSFSDRHNTGELFF,TGTGCCAGCAGCTTATCGTTCTCGGACCGCCATAACACCGGGGAGCTGTTTTTT
TRBJ2-5,.,.,TRBV20-1,CSARVGSETQYF,TGCAGTGCTAGAGTTGGATCGGAGACCCAGTACTTC
TRBJ1-3,many,.,TRBV7-9,CASSTSPGNTIYF,TGTGCCAGCAGCACCTCGCCGGGGAACACCATATATTTT
TRBJ2-2,.,.,TRBV19,CASSFLRGTGELFF,TGTGCCAGTAGTTTCTTACGGGGCACCGGGGAGCTGTTTTTT
TRBJ2-7,.,TRBD2,TRBV20-1,CSVSTGLAGGYEQYF,TGCAGTGTTTCAACGGGGCTAGCGGGGGGGTACGAGCAGTACTTC
TRBJ1-6,many,.,TRBV11-2,CASSLHHLHF,TGTGCCAGCAGCTTACACCATCTCCACTTT
TRBJ2-7,many,TRBD1,TRBV20-1,CSARRDRGRYEQYF,TGCAGTGCTAGGAGGGACAGGGGGCGCTACGAGCAGTACTTC
TRBJ2-2,many,TRBD1,TRBV11-3,CASSLVVPRDRPGELFF,TGTGCCAGCAGCTTAGTTGTGCCTCGGGACAGGCCCGGGGAGCTGTTTTTT
TRBJ2-7,many,.,TRBV12-3/TRBV12-4,CASSSPLMTGTYEQYF,TGTGCCAGCAGTTCTCCCCTGATGACGGGGACCTACGAGCAGTACTTC
TRBJ1-3,many,.,TRBV11-2,CASRTRTVGNTIYF,TGTGCCAGCAGGACCAGGACAGTAGGAAACACCATATATTTT
TRBJ1-1,many,.,TRBV20-1,CSARDSTSNTEAFF,TGCAGTGCTAGAGATAGCACATCGAACACTGAAGCTTTCTTT
TRBJ2-5,many,.,TRBV2,CASSEMRETQYF,TGTGCCAGCAGTGAGATGCGGGAGACCCAGTACTTC
TRBJ1-4,many,.,TRBV5-1,CASSLVPGDDEKLFF,TGTGCCAGCAGCTTGGTTCCCGGGGACGATGAAAAACTGTTTTTT
TRBJ2-1,many,.,TRBV5-6,CASSSNQGMGNEQFF,TGTGCCAGCAGCTCAAACCAGGGAATGGGCAATGAGCAGTTCTTC
TRBJ1-1,many,.,TRBV7-9,CASQNTEAFF,TGTGCCAGCCAGAACACTGAAGCTTTCTTT
TRBJ2-3,.,.,TRBV24-1,CATSDFSAESTDTQYF,TGTGCCACCAGTGATTTTTCGGCGGAAAGCACAGATACGCAGTATTTT
TRBJ1-1,many,.,TRBV18,CASSVDSSWDTEAFF,TGTGCCAGCTCAGTCGACAGCTCGTGGGACACTGAAGCTTTCTTT
TRBJ1-1,many,.,TRBV5-1,CASSRNTNTEAFF,TGCGCCAGCAGCCGAAACACCAACACTGAAGCTTTCTTT
TRBJ2-7,.,.,TRBV11-2,CASSPGPSSSSYEQYF,TGTGCCAGCAGTCCAGGACCCTCCTCCAGCTCCTACGAGCAGTACTTC
TRBJ1-5,few,TRBD1,TRBV12-3/TRBV12-4,CASRRQGENQPQHF,TGTGCCAGCAGGCGACAGGGTGAGAATCAGCCCCAGCATTTT